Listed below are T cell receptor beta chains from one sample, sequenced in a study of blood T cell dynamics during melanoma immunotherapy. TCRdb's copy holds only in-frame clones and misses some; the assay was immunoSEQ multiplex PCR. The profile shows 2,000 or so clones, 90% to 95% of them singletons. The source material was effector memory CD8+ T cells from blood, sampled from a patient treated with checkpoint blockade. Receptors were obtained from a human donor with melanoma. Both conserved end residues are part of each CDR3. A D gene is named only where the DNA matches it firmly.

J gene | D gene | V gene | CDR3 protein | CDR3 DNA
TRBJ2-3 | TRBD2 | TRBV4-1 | CASSGRTSGTDTQYF | TGCGCCAGCAGCGGGCGGACTAGCGGCACAGATACGCAGTATTTT
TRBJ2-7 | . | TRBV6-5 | CASSTRVKAPYEQYF | TGTGCCAGCAGTACACGGGTCAAGGCCCCCTACGAGCAGTACTTC
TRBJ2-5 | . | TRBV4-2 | CASSQDPETQYF | TGTGCCAGCAGCCAAGACCCGGAGACCCAGTACTTC
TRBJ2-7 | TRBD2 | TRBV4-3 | CASSHSSGRGYEQYF | TGCGCCAGCAGCCACTCAAGCGGGAGAGGCTACGAGCAGTACTTC
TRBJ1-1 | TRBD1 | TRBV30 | CAWSTGTVHTEAFF | TGTGCCTGGAGTACCGGGACAGTGCACACTGAAGCTTTCTTT
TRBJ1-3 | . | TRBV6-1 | CAIRTATSGNTIYF | TGTGCCATTCGTACGGCTACCTCTGGAAACACCATATATTTT
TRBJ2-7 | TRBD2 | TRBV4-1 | CASSPIAGTAYEQYF | TGCGCCAGCAGCCCCATAGCGGGTACGGCTTACGAGCAGTACTTC
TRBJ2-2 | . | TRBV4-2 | CASSPTTRVAGGELFF | TGTGCCAGCAGCCCGACAACAAGGGTGGCAGGGGGGGAGCTGTTTTTT
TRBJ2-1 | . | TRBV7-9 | CASSSRLLPYNEQFF | TGTGCCAGCAGTTCCAGGCTGCTCCCCTACAATGAGCAGTTCTTC
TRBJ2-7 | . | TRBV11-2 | CASSLAIGGREQYF | TGTGCCAGCAGCTTAGCCATTGGGGGGCGCGAGCAGTACTTC
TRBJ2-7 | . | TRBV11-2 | CASSLAIGGREQYF | TGTGCCAGCAGCTTAGCCATTGGGGGGCGCGAGCAGTACTTC
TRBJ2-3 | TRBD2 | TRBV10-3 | CAISESNGRTDTQYF | TGTGCCATCAGTGAGTCAAACGGGAGGACAGATACGCAGTATTTT
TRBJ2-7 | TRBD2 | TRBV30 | CACDGGAYEQYF | TGTGCCTGCGATGGGGGGGCCTACGAGCAGTACTTC
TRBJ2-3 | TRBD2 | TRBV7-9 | CASSSRLAGATDTQYF | TGTGCCAGCAGCTCCAGACTAGCGGGGGCCACAGATACGCAGTATTTT
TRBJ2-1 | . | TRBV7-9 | CASSFWADDVASYNEQFF | TGTGCCAGCAGCTTTTGGGCCGACGACGTCGCTTCCTACAATGAGCAGTTCTTC
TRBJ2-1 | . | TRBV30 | CAWSVHGSGEQFF | TGTGCCTGGAGTGTACACGGGAGTGGCGAGCAGTTCTTC
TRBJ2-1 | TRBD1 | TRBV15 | CATSTLRTGDEQFF | TGTGCCACCAGCACCTTAAGAACAGGGGATGAGCAGTTCTTC
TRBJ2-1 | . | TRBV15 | CATSRGGRNEQFF | TGTGCCACCAGCAGAGGGGGAAGGAATGAGCAGTTCTTC
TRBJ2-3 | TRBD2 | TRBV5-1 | CASSLERDSTDTQYF | TGCGCCAGCAGCTTGGAGCGGGATAGCACAGATACGCAGTATTTT
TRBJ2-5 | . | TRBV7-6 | CASSPGAVQETQYF | TGTGCCAGCAGCCCGGGAGCGGTACAAGAGACCCAGTACTTC